This paragraph covers one T cell receptor (beta chain) sequence. The CDR3 covers 14 residues. CDR1 and CDR2 (germline): MNHEY, SMNVEV (reference sequence). Trimming cost V 7 bases and J 3 bases, with 15 bases left between them. Original analysis: Reference gene primer amplification in the assay estimated nucleated cell counts. Clones were read by immunoSEQ multiplex PCR, and TCRdb kept only the in-frame ones, dropping some. That table furnishes V, J and clone size, whereas the DNA furnished D and trimming. This table has about 160,000 clones, roughly 79% appearing once. This specimen comes from a study of blood T cell repertoires in COVID-19. Across the whole study: Samples representing acute and convalescent COVID-19 were sourced from the United States, Italy and Spain. The analysed material was cDNA or gDNA that came from T cells, B-cell-depleted T cells, or PBMCs.

The rearrangement uses TRBV27 and TRBJ1-1, with D uncertain. This clonotype was obtained from a woman older than 75 with acute or convalescent COVID-19. Sample: peripheral blood. The CDR3 bases are TGTGCCAGCATCCAAGCGACGGGTTACACTGAAGCTTTCTTT. Encoded protein: CASIQATGYTEAFF.